Listed below are T cell receptor beta chains from one sample, sequenced in a study of T cells after somatic rescue of genetic block. Sequenced by immunoSEQ multiplex PCR; TCRdb stores in-frame clones only, minus some. The sample lists tens of thousands of clones; just under 95% were seen once. Material for sequencing was peripheral blood mononuclear cells (PBMCs). All receptors come from a man in his forties. Each CDR3 is given with its conserved first and last residue. Fields, in order: clone size, D gene, J gene, V gene, CDR3 length, CDR3 protein, CDR3 DNA. The D gene is left open where the match is weak. Expanded clones get a size class; other rows say once, few or many, or leave the size out.

clone_size: once; d_call: NA; j_call: TRBJ1-4; v_call: TRBV6-6; cdr3_length: 15; cdr3_aa: CASSYHPGLEEKLFF; cdr3_nt: TGTGCCAGCAGTTACCACCCCGGCCTGGAGGAAAAACTGTTTTTT
clone_size: NA; d_call: TRBD1; j_call: TRBJ2-5; v_call: TRBV27; cdr3_length: 16; cdr3_aa: CASSLSRQGAGETQYF; cdr3_nt: TGTGCCAGCAGTTTATCGAGGCAGGGGGCGGGTGAGACCCAGTACTTC
clone_size: NA; d_call: TRBD1; j_call: TRBJ2-1; v_call: TRBV4-3; cdr3_length: 14; cdr3_aa: CASSQETGWGEQFF; cdr3_nt: TGCGCCAGCAGCCAAGAGACAGGGTGGGGTGAGCAGTTCTTC
clone_size: NA; d_call: TRBD2; j_call: TRBJ2-2; v_call: TRBV14; cdr3_length: 16; cdr3_aa: CASSQVIAGNTGELFF; cdr3_nt: TGTGCCAGCAGCCAAGTAATAGCGGGGAACACCGGGGAGCTGTTTTTT
clone_size: NA; d_call: NA; j_call: TRBJ2-3; v_call: TRBV4-1; cdr3_length: 13; cdr3_aa: CASSQDWGDTQYF; cdr3_nt: TGCGCCAGCAGCCAAGACTGGGGGGATACGCAGTATTTT
clone_size: NA; d_call: NA; j_call: TRBJ2-1; v_call: TRBV28; cdr3_length: 14; cdr3_aa: CASKTQTVYNEQFF; cdr3_nt: TGTGCCAGCAAAACCCAGACAGTCTACAATGAGCAGTTCTTC
clone_size: NA; d_call: NA; j_call: TRBJ2-2; v_call: TRBV19; cdr3_length: 13; cdr3_aa: CATLQANTGELFF; cdr3_nt: TGTGCCACCCTTCAGGCGAACACCGGGGAGCTGTTTTTT
clone_size: NA; d_call: TRBD2; j_call: TRBJ2-2; v_call: TRBV6-5; cdr3_length: 16; cdr3_aa: CASSYPPSGGTGELFF; cdr3_nt: TGTGCCAGCAGTTACCCACCCAGCGGGGGCACCGGGGAGCTGTTTTTT
clone_size: NA; d_call: NA; j_call: TRBJ2-7; v_call: TRBV9; cdr3_length: 14; cdr3_aa: CASSSRDGTYEQYF; cdr3_nt: TGTGCCAGCAGCTCCCGGGACGGCACCTACGAGCAGTACTTC
clone_size: NA; d_call: NA; j_call: TRBJ2-2; v_call: TRBV5-5; cdr3_length: 15; cdr3_aa: CASSLAGQVGGELFF; cdr3_nt: TGTGCCAGCAGCTTGGCGGGCCAGGTTGGGGGGGAGCTGTTTTTT
clone_size: NA; d_call: NA; j_call: TRBJ2-5; v_call: TRBV7-3; cdr3_length: 15; cdr3_aa: CASSLGMRGQETQYF; cdr3_nt: TGTGCCAGCAGCTTGGGGATGAGGGGCCAAGAGACCCAGTACTTC
clone_size: NA; d_call: NA; j_call: TRBJ2-7; v_call: TRBV7-2; cdr3_length: 13; cdr3_aa: CASSLGYRYEQYF; cdr3_nt: TGTGCCAGCAGCTTAGGTTATCGATACGAGCAGTACTTC
clone_size: NA; d_call: TRBD2; j_call: TRBJ2-5; v_call: TRBV28; cdr3_length: 15; cdr3_aa: CASNPSGRVGETQYF; cdr3_nt: TGTGCCAGCAACCCTAGCGGGAGGGTCGGCGAGACCCAGTACTTC
clone_size: NA; d_call: TRBD1; j_call: TRBJ2-7; v_call: TRBV5-4; cdr3_length: 15; cdr3_aa: CASSLIGTGLDEQYF; cdr3_nt: TGTGCCAGCAGCTTGATAGGGACAGGGTTAGACGAGCAGTACTTC
clone_size: NA; d_call: NA; j_call: TRBJ1-1; v_call: TRBV5-4; cdr3_length: 14; cdr3_aa: CASSLGSVSTEAFF; cdr3_nt: TGTGCCAGCAGCTTGGGTAGTGTAAGCACTGAAGCTTTCTTT
clone_size: NA; d_call: NA; j_call: TRBJ1-6; v_call: TRBV10-2; cdr3_length: 16; cdr3_aa: CASSESERAGDSPLHF; cdr3_nt: TGCGCCAGCAGTGAATCAGAGCGCGCCGGGGATTCACCCCTCCACTTT
clone_size: NA; d_call: NA; j_call: TRBJ2-2; v_call: TRBV6-8; cdr3_length: 13; cdr3_aa: CASSPTASGELFF; cdr3_nt: TGTGCCAGCAGCCCTACAGCCTCCGGGGAGCTGTTTTTT
clone_size: NA; d_call: NA; j_call: TRBJ1-1; v_call: TRBV11-3; cdr3_length: 13; cdr3_aa: CASSLLLGTEAFF; cdr3_nt: TGTGCCAGCAGCTTGTTGCTCGGGACTGAAGCTTTCTTT
clone_size: NA; d_call: TRBD2; j_call: TRBJ2-7; v_call: TRBV2; cdr3_length: 13; cdr3_aa: CASSEEREYEQYF; cdr3_nt: TGTGCCAGCAGTGAGGAGCGGGAGTACGAGCAGTACTTC
clone_size: once; d_call: NA; j_call: TRBJ1-2; v_call: TRBV30; cdr3_length: 12; cdr3_aa: CAWSKQAGGYTF; cdr3_nt: TGTGCCTGGAGCAAACAAGCAGGGGGCTACACCTTC
clone_size: NA; d_call: TRBD1; j_call: TRBJ1-2; v_call: TRBV7-2; cdr3_length: 14; cdr3_aa: CASSLGQGAYGYTF; cdr3_nt: TGTGCCAGCAGCTTAGGCCAGGGGGCCTATGGCTACACCTTC
clone_size: NA; d_call: TRBD1; j_call: TRBJ2-7; v_call: TRBV7-2; cdr3_length: 14; cdr3_aa: CASSPQGVDYEQYF; cdr3_nt: TGTGCCAGCAGTCCTCAGGGGGTTGACTACGAGCAGTACTTC
clone_size: NA; d_call: NA; j_call: TRBJ1-1; v_call: TRBV5-4; cdr3_length: 12; cdr3_aa: CASSLDAGEAFF; cdr3_nt: TGTGCCAGCAGCTTGGATGCGGGGGAAGCTTTCTTT
clone_size: NA; d_call: TRBD1; j_call: TRBJ1-3; v_call: TRBV7-9; cdr3_length: 16; cdr3_aa: CASSFPGQGTGNTIYF; cdr3_nt: TGTGCCAGCAGCTTTCCGGGACAGGGGACTGGAAACACCATATATTTT
clone_size: NA; d_call: NA; j_call: TRBJ2-7; v_call: TRBV5-1; cdr3_length: 14; cdr3_aa: CASTRQEGAYEQYF; cdr3_nt: TGCGCCAGCACCCGACAGGAGGGAGCCTACGAGCAGTACTTC
clone_size: NA; d_call: TRBD2; j_call: TRBJ2-5; v_call: TRBV27; cdr3_length: 16; cdr3_aa: CASSHYPGGDQETQYF; cdr3_nt: TGTGCCAGCAGTCACTACCCGGGGGGGGACCAAGAGACCCAGTACTTC
clone_size: NA; d_call: NA; j_call: TRBJ2-5; v_call: TRBV2; cdr3_length: 15; cdr3_aa: CASSKYMGPQETQYF; cdr3_nt: TGTGCCAGCAGTAAATATATGGGGCCCCAAGAGACCCAGTACTTC
clone_size: NA; d_call: NA; j_call: TRBJ2-7; v_call: TRBV4-1; cdr3_length: 14; cdr3_aa: CASSPGQLIYEQYF; cdr3_nt: TGCGCCAGCAGCCCCGGGCAATTAATCTACGAGCAGTACTTC
clone_size: NA; d_call: TRBD1; j_call: TRBJ2-7; v_call: TRBV6-5; cdr3_length: 12; cdr3_aa: CASKDRVYEQYF; cdr3_nt: TGTGCCAGCAAGGACAGGGTTTACGAGCAGTACTTC
clone_size: NA; d_call: TRBD1; j_call: TRBJ2-5; v_call: TRBV2; cdr3_length: 13; cdr3_aa: CASSETGRETQYF; cdr3_nt: TGTGCCAGCAGTGAGACAGGGCGAGAGACCCAGTACTTC
clone_size: NA; d_call: NA; j_call: TRBJ1-2; v_call: TRBV4-2; cdr3_length: 12; cdr3_aa: CASSENRGGYTF; cdr3_nt: TGTGCCAGCAGCGAAAACCGTGGCGGCTACACCTTC
clone_size: NA; d_call: NA; j_call: TRBJ2-7; v_call: TRBV10-1; cdr3_length: 13; cdr3_aa: CASSRDPNYEQYF; cdr3_nt: TGCGCCAGCAGCCGGGACCCCAATTACGAGCAGTACTTC
clone_size: NA; d_call: NA; j_call: TRBJ2-1; v_call: TRBV10-3; cdr3_length: 14; cdr3_aa: CAISEYSGVAEQFF; cdr3_nt: TGTGCCATCAGTGAGTATTCGGGTGTCGCTGAGCAGTTCTTC
clone_size: NA; d_call: NA; j_call: TRBJ2-7; v_call: TRBV10-1; cdr3_length: 12; cdr3_aa: CASGSSSYEQYF; cdr3_nt: TGCGCCAGCGGGAGTAGCTCCTACGAGCAGTACTTC
clone_size: NA; d_call: NA; j_call: TRBJ2-3; v_call: TRBV4-3; cdr3_length: 17; cdr3_aa: CASSQDEGAGGWNTQYF; cdr3_nt: TGCGCCAGCAGCCAAGATGAGGGGGCGGGAGGTTGGAATACGCAGTATTTT
clone_size: NA; d_call: TRBD1; j_call: TRBJ1-4; v_call: TRBV6-1; cdr3_length: 15; cdr3_aa: CASSDRGMSNEKLFF; cdr3_nt: TGTGCCAGCAGTGACAGGGGGATGAGTAATGAAAAACTGTTTTTT
clone_size: NA; d_call: NA; j_call: TRBJ1-6; v_call: TRBV2; cdr3_length: 15; cdr3_aa: CASSKDPRRNSPLHF; cdr3_nt: TGTGCCAGCAGTAAGGACCCCCGGAGGAATTCACCCCTCCACTTT
clone_size: NA; d_call: TRBD2; j_call: TRBJ2-5; v_call: TRBV6-9; cdr3_length: 14; cdr3_aa: CARTLSGGRETQYF; cdr3_nt: TGTGCCAGGACACTCAGCGGGGGTAGAGAGACCCAGTACTTC
clone_size: NA; d_call: NA; j_call: TRBJ2-7; v_call: TRBV5-1; cdr3_length: 14; cdr3_aa: CASSLGELGYEQYF; cdr3_nt: TGCGCCAGCAGCTTGGGAGAGCTTGGGTACGAGCAGTACTTC
clone_size: once; d_call: NA; j_call: TRBJ2-5; v_call: TRBV5-1; cdr3_length: 15; cdr3_aa: CASSQPGTPQETQYF; cdr3_nt: TGCGCCAGCAGCCAGCCCGGGACACCACAAGAGACCCAGTACTTC
clone_size: NA; d_call: NA; j_call: TRBJ2-1; v_call: TRBV4-2; cdr3_length: 14; cdr3_aa: CASSQDLGYYEQFF; cdr3_nt: TGTGCCAGCAGCCAAGATTTGGGCTACTATGAGCAGTTCTTC
clone_size: NA; d_call: NA; j_call: TRBJ1-4; v_call: TRBV19; cdr3_length: 13; cdr3_aa: CASSITGYEKLFF; cdr3_nt: TGTGCCAGTAGTATAACAGGTTATGAAAAACTGTTTTTT
clone_size: NA; d_call: TRBD1; j_call: TRBJ2-3; v_call: TRBV19; cdr3_length: 16; cdr3_aa: CASSMRDRASTDTQYF; cdr3_nt: TGTGCCAGTAGTATGAGGGACAGGGCTAGCACAGATACGCAGTATTTT
clone_size: NA; d_call: NA; j_call: TRBJ2-3; v_call: TRBV25-1; cdr3_length: 14; cdr3_aa: CASTPAGYTDTQYF; cdr3_nt: TGTGCCAGCACCCCAGCAGGATACACAGATACGCAGTATTTT
clone_size: NA; d_call: NA; j_call: TRBJ2-7; v_call: TRBV6-6; cdr3_length: 12; cdr3_aa: CASSYAPSEQYF; cdr3_nt: TGTGCCAGCAGTTACGCCCCCTCCGAGCAGTACTTC
clone_size: NA; d_call: TRBD1; j_call: TRBJ1-2; v_call: TRBV5-1; cdr3_length: 14; cdr3_aa: CASRDAGTGDGYTF; cdr3_nt: TGCGCCAGCAGAGATGCCGGGACAGGGGATGGCTACACCTTC
clone_size: NA; d_call: TRBD2; j_call: TRBJ2-5; v_call: TRBV11-2; cdr3_length: 15; cdr3_aa: CASSLYLAGAETQYF; cdr3_nt: TGTGCCAGCAGCTTATATTTAGCGGGAGCAGAGACCCAGTACTTC
clone_size: NA; d_call: TRBD1; j_call: TRBJ2-1; v_call: TRBV5-5; cdr3_length: 13; cdr3_aa: CASSLIRTGGEFF; cdr3_nt: TGTGCCAGCAGCTTGATCCGGACAGGCGGAGAGTTCTTC
clone_size: NA; d_call: NA; j_call: TRBJ1-1; v_call: TRBV2; cdr3_length: 14; cdr3_aa: CASSGTRVMTEAFF; cdr3_nt: TGTGCCAGCAGTGGAACCAGGGTGATGACTGAAGCTTTCTTT
clone_size: once; d_call: NA; j_call: TRBJ2-5; v_call: TRBV12-5; cdr3_length: 16; cdr3_aa: CASGLGNSRGQETQYF; cdr3_nt: TGTGCTAGTGGTTTGGGGAATTCGAGGGGGCAAGAGACCCAGTACTTC
clone_size: NA; d_call: TRBD1; j_call: TRBJ2-7; v_call: TRBV2; cdr3_length: 14; cdr3_aa: CASSVGTGFYEQYF; cdr3_nt: TGTGCCAGCAGTGTTGGGACAGGGTTCTACGAGCAGTACTTC